A single sample gave rise to the 15 T cell receptor beta chains below, sequenced in a study of T cell changes during pregnancy in multiple sclerosis. Only in-frame clones appear in the TCRdb table, and some are missing; sequencing was by immunoSEQ multiplex PCR. The sample lists about 130,000 clones, 90% to 96% occurring once. Source: peripheral blood, taken after pregnancy. The receptors were sampled from a female donor with multiple sclerosis, enrolled in a pregnancy study.

This chain connects TRBV28 to TRBJ2-1, with TRBD2 matching 8 bases. With V trimmed by 4 bases and J by 5 bases, 13 bases remained unmatched. Germline loops: CDR1 MDHEN, CDR2 SYDVKM. This CDR3 is built from 17 residues. As DNA, the CDR3 is TGTGCCAGCAGTTCCCCATATTATAGCGGGAAAGACAATGAGCAGTTCTTC. Translation gives CASSSPYYSGKDNEQFF.

V is TRBV2 and J is TRBJ2-1; 9 bases line up with TRBD2. The junction had 15 bases not matched to a gene; V was cut back by 2 bases and J by 4 bases. The CDR3 sequence is 19 residues long. Per the germline V gene, CDR1 is SNHLY and CDR2 is FYNNEI. The CDR3 nucleotides read TGTGCCAGCAGTGAAATTAGCGGGAGCTCCAGGGGGGTTTACAATGAGCAGTTCTTC. Translated: CASSEISGSSRGVYNEQFF.

This chain links TRBV5-4 with TRBJ2-4, with TRBD2 as a possible D gene (5 bases). Germline loops: CDR1 SGHNT, CDR2 YYREEE (reference sequence). The V end was cut by 0 bases, the J end by 0 bases, with 7 bases between. The CDR3 runs to 15 residues. DNA of the CDR3: TGTGCCAGCAGCTTGGGGGAGTTAGCCAAAAACATTCAGTACTTC. Translation: CASSLGELAKNIQYF.

The genes are TRBV7-9 and TRBJ1-5; 7 bases map to TRBD1. V was clipped by 3 bases and J by 9 bases; unmatched bases: 11. Germline-derived CDR1 and CDR2 are SEHNR and FQNEAQ (reference sequence). This CDR3 spans 15 amino acids. CDR3 bases: TGTGCCAGCAGCTTGGGGACAGCCGGCATATCGCCCCAGCATTTT. As protein: CASSLGTAGISPQHF.

The chain couples TRBV15 to TRBJ2-1; 8 bases match TRBD1. Germline CDR1 is LNHNV and CDR2 is YYDKDF (reference sequence). V lost 6 bases to trimming and J lost 9 bases; unmatched junction nucleotides: 7. This CDR3 spans 13 amino acids. CDR3 nucleotides: TGTGCCACCAGTGTAAGGACAGGGTTTGAGCAGTTCTTC. Residues: CATSVRTGFEQFF.

The chain has TRBV7-2 and TRBJ2-7; no definite D call. V shed 4 bases and J shed 6 bases, with 10 bases lying between them. Germline CDR1 SGHTA, CDR2 FQGNSA. The CDR3 loop spans 12 amino acids. The chain's CDR3 is CASSSTMREQYF. CDR3 bases: TGTGCCAGCAGCTCCACCATGCGCGAGCAGTACTTC.

This rearrangement joins TRBV6-1 to TRBJ2-7, with 9 bases matching TRBD1. The CDR3 runs 15 residues. Germline CDR1 is MNHNS and CDR2 is SASEGT. V lost 4 bases to trimming and J lost 3 bases; unmatched junction nucleotides: 7. Here the CDR3 reads CASSASRTGDYEQYF. The CDR3 DNA sequence: TGTGCCAGCAGTGCCAGCCGGACAGGGGACTACGAGCAGTACTTC.

The chain is built from TRBV4-3 and TRBJ2-1; 11 nucleotides align to TRBD2. The junction had 18 bases not matched to a gene; V was cut back by 4 bases and J by 7 bases. The CDR3 loop spans 19 amino acids. Per germline, CDR1 LGHNA and CDR2 YSLEER. In DNA, the CDR3 is TGCGCCAGCAGCCCAAGGGTTCCGACCGGGACTAGCGGTAAGAATGAGCAGTTCTTC. Amino acids: CASSPRVPTGTSGKNEQFF.

This chain connects TRBV5-5 to TRBJ2-7; weak D call: TRBD1 (6 bases). Deletions cut 0 bases from V and 4 bases from J, with 20 bases between. The CDR3 covers 17 residues. Germline V gene data show CDR1 as SGHKS and CDR2 as YYEKEE (reference sequence). The CDR3 protein is CASSLAQAGQNLYEQYF. CDR3 nucleotide sequence: TGTGCCAGCAGCTTGGCCCAAGCTGGACAGAATCTGTACGAGCAGTACTTC.

The chain uses TRBV16 and TRBJ2-7; TRBD2 agrees at 7 bases. There are 14 residues in the CDR3. Germline CDR1 and CDR2: KGHSY and FQNENV. After removal of 3 bases from V and 4 bases from J, the junction contained 6 bases not matched to a gene. CDR3 in amino acids: CASSHAGVRYEQYF. As DNA, the CDR3 is TGTGCCAGCAGCCACGCGGGAGTTAGGTACGAGCAGTACTTC.

This clone came up a few times. This chain joins TRBV4-2 and TRBJ1-3; D not certain. Germline values: CDR1 LGHNA, CDR2 YNFKEQ. The ends were cut back, 8 bases at V and 11 bases at J, with 7 bases in the middle. The CDR3 sequence is 9 residues long. The DNA of the CDR3 is TGTGCCAGCTTGAGGGCCATATATTTT. As protein: CASLRAIYF.

This clone has just one count. CDR3 amino acids: CASSGKLNTDTQYF. CDR3 bases: TGTGCCAGCAGTGGTAAACTCAACACAGATACGCAGTATTTT. The gene calls are TRBV6-5 and TRBJ2-3; D remains ambiguous. This CDR3 region has 14 residues. V was shortened by 5 bases and J by 2 bases, with 11 bases between the two germline ends. Looked up from germline, CDR1 is MNHEY and CDR2 is SVGAGI.

The chain couples TRBV28 to TRBJ2-7, with TRBD2 as a possible D gene (5 bases). The V gene's germline CDR1 is MDHEN and CDR2 SYDVKM. The CDR3 sequence is 11 residues long. V was cut by 10 bases and J by 3 bases, with 10 bases left in between. The CDR3 loop reads CAISEGYEQYF. CDR3 sequence (DNA): TGTGCCATCTCCGAGGGCTACGAGCAGTACTTC. Together with reference TRBV28 and TRBJ2-7, the CDR3 gives the full variable domain: DVKVTQSSRYLVKRTGEKVFLECVQDMDHENMFWYRQDPGLGLRLIYFSYDVKMKEKGDIPEGYSVSREKKERFSLILESASTNQTSMYLCAISEGYEQYFGPGTRLTVT.

The V gene is TRBV29-1, the J gene TRBJ1-2; TRBD1 is a possible D gene (6 bases). V lost 4 bases and J 0 bases, leaving 6 bases between the germline ends. CDR3 size: 12 residues. The germline CDR1 and CDR2 sequences are SQVTM and ANQGSEA. For the CDR3, the DNA is TGCAGCGTTGCAGGGGCTAACTATGGCTACACCTTC. It yields the protein CSVAGANYGYTF.

The V call is TRBV7-2, the J call TRBJ2-7, with 11 bases fitting TRBD2. The CDR3 spans 14 residues. CDR1 and CDR2 (germline): SGHTA, FQGNSA. J gave up 7 bases and V 3 bases, and 5 bases lay outside the gene matches. The CDR3 spells CASSLASGRMEQYF. The CDR3 coding sequence is TGTGCCAGCAGCTTGGCTAGCGGGAGGATGGAGCAGTACTTC.